A selection of T cell receptor beta chains follows, all from one sample in a study of CD8 T cells in ankylosing spondylitis. MiXCR, applied by TCRdb to the 5' RACE reads, yields one record per CDR3 protein. The sample gives approximately 400,000 distinct CDR3 sequences, more than 25% of which show up once; about 0.9% is in the top ten. Input material: blood, either unsorted or a sorted T cell fraction (not recorded which). These receptors were taken from a male donor with ankylosing spondylitis. The conserved cysteine and the conserved F or W are not part of the CDR3 here. The order of the fields is D gene, V gene, CDR3 protein. D genes are given only for firm matches.

>.|TRBV20-1
SARPTKREGLLGNQPQH
>.|TRBV7-9
ASSYRGATNEKLF
>.|TRBV9
ASSVDGWAYNEQF
>.|TRBV5-1
ASSDSPPVADTQY
>TRBD2|TRBV7-9
ASSFAGVGQETQY
>.|TRBV12-3/TRBV12-4
ASSTMPGVTNEKLF
>TRBD2|TRBV3-1
ASSLSGRKQY
>.|TRBV15
ATSNQRGYSYEQY
>.|TRBV20-1
SARDSQTNEKLF
>.|TRBV20-1
SARVPGMNTEAF
>TRBD2|TRBV7-2
ASSLAGGRHEQF
>.|TRBV5-1
ASSSTGPSVFETTNEKLF
>TRBD2|TRBV27
ASSWWGSGRNPEQF
>.|TRBV3-1
ASSLSLIYGYT
>TRBD2|TRBV11-3
ASSYGLAGDADTQY
>.|TRBV3-1
ASSQGQGTYGYT
>.|TRBV16
ASSPPLSSGNTIY
>TRBD1|TRBV20-1
SVGTGFYEQY
>TRBD1|TRBV5-1
ASSPGQGVETQY
>.|TRBV20-1
SAEGIGVFYEQY
>TRBD2|TRBV5-1
ASSLGLLAGGANEQF
>.|TRBV6-5
ASSLSFREKLF
>.|TRBV20-1
SAQSWGADTQY
>TRBD1|TRBV7-8
ASSFDRDRGDTQY
>.|TRBV20-1
SAEIAGSHQPQH